These 11 T cell receptor beta chains share one sample of origin, sequenced in a study of spatial heterogeneity in lung cancer. TCRdb processed the 5' RACE reads anew with MiXCR; each CDR3 protein has one entry. The top ten hold approximately 10% of the sample, which has about 48,000 distinct CDR3 sequences, roughly 5% seen once. The time point here: sample taken at primary tumor resection. Source: PBMCs, taken at surgery. All receptors come from a male donor with early-stage non-small cell lung cancer.

In its sample, this clonotype was seen many times. This rearrangement joins TRBV7-2 to TRBJ1-6; no clear D gene. In germline, CDR1 is SGHTA, CDR2 FQGNSA. V shed 4 bases and J shed 7 bases, with 8 bases lying between them. This CDR3 is built from 13 residues. The DNA for the CDR3 is TGTGCCAGCAGCTCCCCCATCAATTCACCCCTCCACTTT. Its translation: CASSSPINSPLHF.

Ten or more counts support this clonotype. V gene TRBV9 combines with J gene TRBJ2-7; 13 bases are shared with TRBD2. J gave up 6 bases and V 4 bases, and 4 bases lay outside the gene matches. This CDR3 region has 14 residues. Germline V CDR1 and CDR2: SGDLS, YYNGEE. CDR3 sequence (DNA): TGTGCCAGCAGCCCACGGACTAGCGGGAGCGAGCAGTACTTC. This translates into CASSPRTSGSEQYF. The variable domain in full, completed from reference TRBV9 and TRBJ2-7, reads DSGVTQTPKHLITATGQRVTLRCSPRSGDLSVYWYQQSLDQGLQFLIQYYNGEERAKGNILERFSAQQFPDLHSELNLSSLELGDSALYFCASSPRTSGSEQYFGPGTRLTVT.

The rearrangement joins TRBV5-1 to TRBJ1-4, with TRBD1 matching over 7 bases. This CDR3 is built from 14 residues. Germline lookup yields CDR1 SGHRS and CDR2 YFSETQ. The V segment lost 4 bases and the J segment 6 bases; nucleotides outside the gene matches: 6. CDR3 in amino acids: CASSQTGSDEKLFF. CDR3 nucleotide sequence: TGCGCCAGCAGCCAGACAGGGAGCGATGAAAAACTGTTTTTT.

This clonotype came up many times. The chain couples TRBV20-1 to TRBJ1-4; 8 nucleotides match TRBD1. The CDR3 is 14 residues long. Trimming removed 3 bases from V and 6 bases from J; junction bases left unmatched: 6. Germline V CDR1 and CDR2: DFQATT, SNEGSKA (reference sequence). CDR3 amino acids: CSARGGQADEKLFF. CDR3 nucleotides: TGCAGTGCTAGGGGGGGACAGGCGGATGAAAAACTGTTTTTT.

This clonotype was seen ten or more times. This chain links TRBV2 with TRBJ2-3; TRBD1 aligns across 7 bases. CDR1 is SNHLY, CDR2 FYNNEI, per germline. There are 16 residues in the CDR3. V was clipped by 3 bases and J by 3 bases; unmatched bases: 9. The CDR3 nucleotides are TGTGCCAGCAGTGACGGGAACAGGGGTAGAACAGATACGCAGTATTTT. As protein: CASSDGNRGRTDTQYF.

This clonotype was seen repeatedly, ten times or more. The chain uses TRBV5-1 and TRBJ2-7; 13 nucleotides align to TRBD2. The germline V gene has CDR1 SGHRS and CDR2 YFSETQ. Unmatched junction bases numbered 5, after V lost 3 bases and J lost 5 bases. This CDR3 comprises 15 residues. The CDR3 DNA is TGCGCCAGCAGCTCCCGGACTAGCGGGAGAAACGAGCAGTACTTC. Residues: CASSSRTSGRNEQYF. The whole variable domain, remainder taken from reference TRBV5-1 and TRBJ2-7, is KAGVTQTPRYLIKTRGQQVTLSCSPISGHRSVSWYQQTPGQGLQFLFEYFSETQRNKGNFPGRFSGRQFSNSRSEMNVSTLELGDSALYLCASSSRTSGRNEQYFGPGTRLTVT.

The table lists this clonotype with many counts. J is TRBJ1-2 and V is TRBV29-1; 8 nucleotides line up with TRBD1. This CDR3 has 13 residues. CDR1 is SQVTM and CDR2 is ANQGSEA in the germline V gene. V shed 3 bases and J 3 bases; nucleotides not matched to a gene: 3. CDR3 loop: CSVDRTGHYGYTF. DNA of the CDR3: TGCAGCGTTGATCGGACAGGGCACTATGGCTACACCTTC.

This clonotype occurred many times. The V gene is TRBV4-3, the J gene TRBJ2-5, with D uncertain. Trimming cost V 4 bases and J 4 bases, with 13 bases left between them. The CDR3 extends over 14 amino acids. The germline CDR1 and CDR2 sequences are LGHNA and YSLEER. As DNA, the CDR3 is TGCGCCAGCAGCCCAACTCCCGTGGGAGAGACCCAGTACTTC. It encodes CASSPTPVGETQYF.

This clonotype was counted ten times or more. This rearrangement joins TRBV19 to TRBJ1-2; D gene ambiguous. The V and J ends lost 5 bases and 3 bases respectively, with 13 bases between them. Per the germline V gene, CDR1 is LNHDA and CDR2 is SQIVND (reference sequence). There are 14 residues in the CDR3. CDR3 sequence (DNA): TGTGCCAGTAGTGCCACCACATTATACTATGGCTACACCTTC. Translating gives CASSATTLYYGYTF.

The chain carries TRBV3-1 and TRBJ1-6; D not resolved. Germline V gives CDR1 LGHDT, CDR2 YNNKEL (reference sequence). The CDR3 is 13 residues long. V lost 3 bases to trimming and J lost 5 bases, with 5 bases between them. The DNA of the CDR3 is TGTGCCAGCAGCCAGAGGGATAATTCACCCCTCCACTTT. It is translated as CASSQRDNSPLHF.

This clonotype has ten or more counts. CDR3 DNA: TGTGCCAGCAGTGAATTTAGGGGACAGCTCAACGAGCAGTACTTC. As protein: CASSEFRGQLNEQYF. The chain joins TRBV25-1 to TRBJ2-7, with TRBD1 matching 7 bases. The CDR3 is 15 residues long. Germline assignment: CDR1 MGHDK and CDR2 SYGVNS. With 1 base clipped from V and 5 bases from J, the junction kept 8 bases outside the gene matches.